This TCR beta chain originates from a study of CXCR3-negative and CXCR3-positive naive CD8 T cells. General study points: Both naive subsets had comparably high diversity; memory CD8+ cells much lower.

On this clonotype: Its antigen is unknown.

Preparation of TRB cDNA libraries relied on 5' RACE carrying UMI labels. TCRdb derives one entry per CDR3 protein from the 5' RACE reads, leaving out DNA. Here the sample table reports fewer than 55,000 distinct CDR3 sequences. Naive CD8+ T cells were CD45RO-CCR7+CD27+CD95-. The CDR3 spans 14 residues. CDR1 is SGDLS and CDR2 is YYNGEE in the germline V gene. The clonotype was recovered from a human donor in good health. Some clones in this sample may be carry-over from other donors' samples. This rearrangement joins TRBV9 to TRBJ2-7; TCRdb indicates TRBD1, and absent DNA this call remains unverified. The sequencing sample was made of naive CXCR3- CD8+ T cells from blood. Subset reported: CD45RO-CCR7+CD27+CD95- naive CD8+ T cells lacking CXCR3 (TNR3-). CDR3 loop: CASSEGQGAYEQYF.